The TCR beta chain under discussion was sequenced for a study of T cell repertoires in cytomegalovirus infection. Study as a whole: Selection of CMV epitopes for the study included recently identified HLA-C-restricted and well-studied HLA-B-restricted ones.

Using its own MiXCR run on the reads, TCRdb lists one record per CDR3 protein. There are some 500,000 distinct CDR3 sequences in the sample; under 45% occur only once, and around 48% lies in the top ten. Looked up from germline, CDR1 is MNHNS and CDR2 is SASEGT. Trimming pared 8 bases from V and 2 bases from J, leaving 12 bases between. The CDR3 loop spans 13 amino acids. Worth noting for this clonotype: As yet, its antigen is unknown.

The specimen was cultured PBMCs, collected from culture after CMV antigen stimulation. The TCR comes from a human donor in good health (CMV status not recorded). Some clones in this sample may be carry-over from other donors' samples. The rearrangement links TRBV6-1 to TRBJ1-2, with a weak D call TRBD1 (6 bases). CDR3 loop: CASGRDNNYGYTF. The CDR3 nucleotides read TGTGCCAGCGGCCGGGACAACAACTATGGCTACACCTTC.